This TCR beta chain was captured by sequencing in a study of T cells in Graves' hyperthyroidism and ophthalmopathy. Study-level findings and limits: The model's output predicted ophthalmopathy at a median of roughly 6.9 months prior to onset. A model of 13 V-J features distinguished ophthalmopathy from stable hyperthyroidism. Blood also carried most thyroid clonotypes expanded above 0.001.

Amplification yielded TCR beta CDR3 regions, with RNA transcripts as the source. HTBI primers were the set used in a first-round RT-PCR of the TCR CDR3. TCRdb reanalysed the multiplex PCR reads using MiXCR and keeps one entry per CDR3 protein. Here the sample spans roughly 750,000 distinct CDR3 sequences, about 15% being singletons. Germline trimming cut 7 bases from V and 5 bases from J; bases unmatched to any gene: 13. The CDR3 contains 15 residues. Germline V gene sequence: CDR1 MDHEN, CDR2 SYDVKM. Comment on this clonotype: Its antigen remains unknown.

Sequenced input: blood. This TCR was sampled from a man between 18 and 29 years old with Graves' hyperthyroidism. V gene TRBV28 combines with J gene TRBJ2-5; 7 bases align to TRBD1. CDR3 sequence: CASIPWTGSGETQYF. The CDR3 region has the DNA TGTGCCAGCATCCCCTGGACAGGTTCAGGGGAGACCCAGTACTTC.